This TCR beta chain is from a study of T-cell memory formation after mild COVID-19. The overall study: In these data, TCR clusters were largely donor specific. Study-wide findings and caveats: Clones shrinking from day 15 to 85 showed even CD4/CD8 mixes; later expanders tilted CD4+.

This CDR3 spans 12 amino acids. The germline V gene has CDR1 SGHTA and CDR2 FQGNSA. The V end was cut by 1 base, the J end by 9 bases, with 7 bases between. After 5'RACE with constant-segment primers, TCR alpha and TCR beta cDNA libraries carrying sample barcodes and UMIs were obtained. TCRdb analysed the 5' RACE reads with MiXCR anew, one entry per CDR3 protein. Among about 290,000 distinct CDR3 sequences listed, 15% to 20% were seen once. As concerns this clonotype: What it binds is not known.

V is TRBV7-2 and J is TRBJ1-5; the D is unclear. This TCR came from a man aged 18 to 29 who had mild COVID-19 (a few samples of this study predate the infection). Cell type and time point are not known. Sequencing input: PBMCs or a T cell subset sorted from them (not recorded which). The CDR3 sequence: CASSLGVRPQHF. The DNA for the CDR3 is TGTGCCAGCAGCTTAGGGGTTAGGCCCCAGCATTTT.